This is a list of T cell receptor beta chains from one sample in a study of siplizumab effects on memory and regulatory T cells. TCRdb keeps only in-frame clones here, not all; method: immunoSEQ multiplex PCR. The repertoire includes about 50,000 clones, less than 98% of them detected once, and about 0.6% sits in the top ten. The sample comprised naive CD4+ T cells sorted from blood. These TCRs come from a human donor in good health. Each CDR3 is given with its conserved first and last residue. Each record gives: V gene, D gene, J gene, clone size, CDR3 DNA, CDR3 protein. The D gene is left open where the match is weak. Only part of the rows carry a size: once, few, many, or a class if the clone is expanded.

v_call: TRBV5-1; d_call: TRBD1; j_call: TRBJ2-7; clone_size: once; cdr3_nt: TGCGCCAGCAGCAGGGACAGAGTTAGCTCCTACGAGCAGTACTTC; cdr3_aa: CASSRDRVSSYEQYF
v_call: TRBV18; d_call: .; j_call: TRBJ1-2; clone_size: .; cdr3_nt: TGTGCCAGCTCACCAAGGAATAACTATGGCTACACCTTC; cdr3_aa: CASSPRNNYGYTF
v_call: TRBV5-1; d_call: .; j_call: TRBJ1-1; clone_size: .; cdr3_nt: TGCGCCAGCAGCTTATACGTGAACACTGAAGCTTTCTTT; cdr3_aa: CASSLYVNTEAFF
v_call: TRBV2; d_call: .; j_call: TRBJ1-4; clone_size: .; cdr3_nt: TGTGCCAGCAGCCTTCGGGCGGAAAATGAAAAACTGTTTTTT; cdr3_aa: CASSLRAENEKLFF
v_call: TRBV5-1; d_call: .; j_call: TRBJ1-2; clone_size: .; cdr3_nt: TGCGCCAGCAGCTTGAATTCGGATGGCTACACCTTC; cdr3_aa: CASSLNSDGYTF
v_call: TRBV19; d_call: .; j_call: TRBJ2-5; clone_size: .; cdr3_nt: TGTGCCAGTTCGCCGGCCGGGACACCAGGGGAGACCCAGTACTTC; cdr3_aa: CASSPAGTPGETQYF
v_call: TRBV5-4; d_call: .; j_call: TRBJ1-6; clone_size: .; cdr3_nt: TGTGCCAGCAGCTTGGATGGGGGCCGCTCCTATAATTCACCCCTCCACTTT; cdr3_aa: CASSLDGGRSYNSPLHF
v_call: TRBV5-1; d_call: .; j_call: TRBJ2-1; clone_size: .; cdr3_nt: TGCGCCAGCAGCCGAGACGACTACAATGAGCAGTTCTTC; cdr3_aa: CASSRDDYNEQFF
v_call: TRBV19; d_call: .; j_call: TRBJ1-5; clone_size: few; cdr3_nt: TGTGCCAGTAGTCCCACAAATCAGCCCCAGCATTTT; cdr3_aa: CASSPTNQPQHF
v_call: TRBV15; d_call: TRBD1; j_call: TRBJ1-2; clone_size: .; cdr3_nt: TGTGCCACCAGCAGAGATAGTATAAGGACAGGGAGTGGCTACACCTTC; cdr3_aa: CATSRDSIRTGSGYTF
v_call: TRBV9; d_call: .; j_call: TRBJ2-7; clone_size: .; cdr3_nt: TGTGCCAGCAGCGTAGTTCCTACTAGAGAGCAGTACTTC; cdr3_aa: CASSVVPTREQYF
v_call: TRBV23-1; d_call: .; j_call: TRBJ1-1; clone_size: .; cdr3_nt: TGCGCCAGCAGTTTGACAGGCTCGAACACTGAAGCTTTCTTT; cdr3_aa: CASSLTGSNTEAFF
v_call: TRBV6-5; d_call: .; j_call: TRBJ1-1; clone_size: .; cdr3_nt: TGTGCCAGCTTTGGGCCCAACCGGAACACTGAAGCTTTCTTT; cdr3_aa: CASFGPNRNTEAFF
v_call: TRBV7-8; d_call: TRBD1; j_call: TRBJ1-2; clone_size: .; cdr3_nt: TGTGCCAGCAGCACCCGACAGGGAGGTGGCTACACCTTC; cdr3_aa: CASSTRQGGGYTF
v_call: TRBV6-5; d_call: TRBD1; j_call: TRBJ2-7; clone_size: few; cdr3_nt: TGTGCCAGCTCCCGCGTCGGACAGGGGACTTGGGAGCAGTACTTC; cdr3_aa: CASSRVGQGTWEQYF
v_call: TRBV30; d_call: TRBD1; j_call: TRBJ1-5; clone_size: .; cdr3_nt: TGTGCCTGGAGTGTGAAGGACAGGGGCATCGCGGGCAATCAGCCCCAGCATTTT; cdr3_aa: CAWSVKDRGIAGNQPQHF
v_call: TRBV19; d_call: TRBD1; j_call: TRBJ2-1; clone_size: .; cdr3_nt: TGTGCCAGTACCCGATCGGACAGGGACGGCAATGAGCAGTTCTTC; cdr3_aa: CASTRSDRDGNEQFF
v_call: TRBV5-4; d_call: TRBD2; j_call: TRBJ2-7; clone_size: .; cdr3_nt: TGTGCCAGCAGCCAGGGACTAGCGGGAGGAACCTACGAGCAGTACTTC; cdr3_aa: CASSQGLAGGTYEQYF
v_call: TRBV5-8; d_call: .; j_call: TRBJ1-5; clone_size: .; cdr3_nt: TGTGCCAGCAGCTTGAATCCAGGGCCTTTACAGCCCCAGCATTTT; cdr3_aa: CASSLNPGPLQPQHF
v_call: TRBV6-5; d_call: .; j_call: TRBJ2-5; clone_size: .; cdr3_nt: TGTGCCAGCAGCGATGTGGAGACCCAGTACTTC; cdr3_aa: CASSDVETQYF
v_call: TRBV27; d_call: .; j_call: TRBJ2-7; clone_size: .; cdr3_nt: TGTGCCAGCCGGGACTTCACCTACGAGCAGTACTTC; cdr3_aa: CASRDFTYEQYF
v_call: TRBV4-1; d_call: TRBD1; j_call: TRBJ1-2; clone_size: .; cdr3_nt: TGCGCCAGCAGCCAAGTCACAGGGGGCGGTGGCTACACCTTC; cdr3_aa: CASSQVTGGGGYTF
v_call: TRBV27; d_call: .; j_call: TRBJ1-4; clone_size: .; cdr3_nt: TGTGCCAGCAGTTTATCGAGGGGGTCTGGTGAAAAACTGTTTTTT; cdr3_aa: CASSLSRGSGEKLFF
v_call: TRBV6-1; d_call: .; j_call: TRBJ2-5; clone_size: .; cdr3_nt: TGTGCCAGCAGGAAACTAGACACGGAGACCCAGTACTTC; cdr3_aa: CASRKLDTETQYF
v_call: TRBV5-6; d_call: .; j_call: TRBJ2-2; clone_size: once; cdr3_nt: TGTGCCAGCAGCTTGCCCGGGACGAACACCGGGGAGCTGTTTTTT; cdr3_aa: CASSLPGTNTGELFF
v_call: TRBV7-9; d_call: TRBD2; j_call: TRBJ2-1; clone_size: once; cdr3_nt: TGTGCCAGCAGCGGACGGACTAGCGGGAGGGCCTTCTACAATGAGCAGTTCTTC; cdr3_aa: CASSGRTSGRAFYNEQFF